Listed below are T cell receptor beta chains from one sample, sequenced in a study of T cell responses to AZD1222 COVID-19 vaccine. The repertoire was sequenced with immunoSEQ multiplex PCR; TCRdb's copy has only in-frame clones and lacks some. The table has tens of thousands of clones, roughly three quarters seen once. This sample comprised peripheral blood, obtained on day 0 of MenACWY control vaccination. Receptors originate from an adult in good health. Each CDR3 is given with its conserved first and last residue. D genes are given only for firm matches. For some rows the clone size is stated as once, few or many, or as a class when expanded; others skip it.

CDR3aa: CASSTRLAGVRVDEQFF
CDR3nt: TGTGCCAGTAGTACCAGACTAGCGGGAGTGCGTGTGGATGAGCAGTTCTTC
j_gene: TRBJ2-1
v_gene: TRBV19
len: 17
abundance: .
d_gene: TRBD2

CDR3aa: CATSRQGLTQYF
CDR3nt: TGTGCCACCAGCAGACAGGGCCTTACCCAGTACTTC
j_gene: TRBJ2-5
v_gene: TRBV15
len: 12
abundance: .
d_gene: .

CDR3aa: CASSRGNTEAFF
CDR3nt: TGTGCCAGCAGCCGGGGGAACACTGAAGCTTTCTTT
j_gene: TRBJ1-1
v_gene: TRBV11-2
len: 12
abundance: .
d_gene: .

CDR3aa: CASSFAGPQQYF
CDR3nt: TGTGCCAGCAGTTTTGCGGGCCCTCAGCAGTACTTC
j_gene: TRBJ2-7
v_gene: TRBV12-3/TRBV12-4
len: 12
abundance: .
d_gene: .

CDR3aa: CASSQGLIGAFF
CDR3nt: TGTGCCAGCAGCCAAGGACTCATCGGTGCTTTCTTT
j_gene: TRBJ1-1
v_gene: TRBV12-3/TRBV12-4
len: 12
abundance: .
d_gene: .

CDR3aa: CASSRRTSGRGRSTDTQYF
CDR3nt: TGTGCCAGCAGCCGGAGGACTAGCGGGAGAGGGCGAAGCACAGATACGCAGTATTTT
j_gene: TRBJ2-3
v_gene: TRBV4-2
len: 19
abundance: .
d_gene: TRBD2

CDR3aa: CASSLNEGGGYTF
CDR3nt: TGTGCCAGCAGCTTAAACGAGGGCGGCGGCTACACCTTC
j_gene: TRBJ1-2
v_gene: TRBV3-1/TRBV3-2
len: 13
abundance: .
d_gene: .

CDR3aa: CASSEADYGYTF
CDR3nt: TGTGCCAGCAGTGAGGCAGACTATGGCTACACCTTC
j_gene: TRBJ1-2
v_gene: TRBV2
len: 12
abundance: .
d_gene: .

CDR3aa: CASSLNSGNTIYF
CDR3nt: TGTGCCAGTAGCCTAAACTCTGGAAACACCATATATTTT
j_gene: TRBJ1-3
v_gene: TRBV19
len: 13
abundance: once
d_gene: .

CDR3aa: CASSSANTGELFF
CDR3nt: TGCGCCAGCTCTAGCGCTAACACCGGGGAGCTGTTTTTT
j_gene: TRBJ2-2
v_gene: TRBV5-1
len: 13
abundance: .
d_gene: .

CDR3aa: CASSPRRQETQYF
CDR3nt: TGTGCCAGCTCACCTCGGAGACAAGAGACCCAGTACTTC
j_gene: TRBJ2-5
v_gene: TRBV18
len: 13
abundance: .
d_gene: .

CDR3aa: CASSQDLTRAGYEQFF
CDR3nt: TGTGCCAGCAGCCAAGATCTTACCAGGGCTGGGTATGAGCAGTTCTTC
j_gene: TRBJ2-1
v_gene: TRBV3-1/TRBV3-2
len: 16
abundance: few
d_gene: .

CDR3aa: CASRLVSDGEQFF
CDR3nt: TGTGCCAGCAGACTAGTTTCGGATGGTGAGCAGTTCTTC
j_gene: TRBJ2-1
v_gene: TRBV2
len: 13
abundance: .
d_gene: .

CDR3aa: CATRKGSYNEQFF
CDR3nt: TGTGCCACCAGGAAGGGCTCCTACAATGAGCAGTTCTTC
j_gene: TRBJ2-1
v_gene: TRBV15
len: 13
abundance: .
d_gene: .

CDR3aa: CAITGTVNQPQHF
CDR3nt: TGTGCCATCACCGGGACGGTAAATCAGCCCCAGCATTTT
j_gene: TRBJ1-5
v_gene: TRBV10-3
len: 13
abundance: .
d_gene: .

CDR3aa: CASSIKGEYSNQPQHF
CDR3nt: TGTGCCAGTAGTATAAAGGGGGAATATAGCAATCAGCCCCAGCATTTT
j_gene: TRBJ1-5
v_gene: TRBV19
len: 16
abundance: few
d_gene: .

CDR3aa: CASSKLYNEQFF
CDR3nt: TGTGCCAGCAGTAAGCTCTACAATGAGCAGTTCTTC
j_gene: TRBJ2-1
v_gene: TRBV27
len: 12
abundance: .
d_gene: .

CDR3aa: CASSPGQGRTGNTIYF
CDR3nt: TGTGCCAGTAGCCCGGGACAGGGTCGAACTGGAAACACCATATATTTT
j_gene: TRBJ1-3
v_gene: TRBV19
len: 16
abundance: .
d_gene: TRBD1

CDR3aa: CASSLTTTLEAFF
CDR3nt: TGTGCCAGCAGCTTAACGACCACTCTTGAAGCTTTCTTT
j_gene: TRBJ1-1
v_gene: TRBV7-2
len: 13
abundance: .
d_gene: .

CDR3aa: CASSFSGVAEKLFF
CDR3nt: TGTGCCAGCAGTTTCTCGGGGGTGGCTGAAAAACTGTTTTTT
j_gene: TRBJ1-4
v_gene: TRBV27
len: 14
abundance: .
d_gene: .

CDR3aa: CASSPGQADTQYF
CDR3nt: TGTGCCAGCTCACCCGGACAGGCGGATACGCAGTATTTT
j_gene: TRBJ2-3
v_gene: TRBV18
len: 13
abundance: few
d_gene: TRBD1

CDR3aa: CASSPSRGGNEQFF
CDR3nt: TGTGCCAGCAGCCCCAGCCGGGGGGGCAATGAGCAGTTCTTC
j_gene: TRBJ2-1
v_gene: TRBV3-1/TRBV3-2
len: 14
abundance: .
d_gene: TRBD2

CDR3aa: CASSQTGDHGYTF
CDR3nt: TGCGCCAGCAGCCAGACAGGGGACCATGGCTACACCTTC
j_gene: TRBJ1-2
v_gene: TRBV5-1
len: 13
abundance: .
d_gene: TRBD1

CDR3aa: CASSEGTARPSNEKLFF
CDR3nt: TGTGCCAGCAGTGAAGGGACCGCCAGGCCATCTAATGAAAAACTGTTTTTT
j_gene: TRBJ1-4
v_gene: TRBV6-1
len: 17
abundance: .
d_gene: .

CDR3aa: CSVEARWDVGEKLFF
CDR3nt: TGCAGCGTCGAAGCCCGGTGGGATGTCGGTGAAAAACTGTTTTTT
j_gene: TRBJ1-4
v_gene: TRBV29-1
len: 15
abundance: .
d_gene: .

CDR3aa: CASSPGTSGGQETQYF
CDR3nt: TGTGCCAGCAGTCCCGGGACTAGCGGGGGCCAAGAGACCCAGTACTTC
j_gene: TRBJ2-5
v_gene: TRBV6-4
len: 16
abundance: large
d_gene: TRBD2

CDR3aa: CASSQGRPSSGNTIYF
CDR3nt: TGTGCCAGCAGTCAGGGGCGGCCCTCCTCTGGAAACACCATATATTTT
j_gene: TRBJ1-3
v_gene: TRBV2
len: 16
abundance: .
d_gene: .

CDR3aa: CASSQDWGANAEKLFF
CDR3nt: TGCGCCAGCAGCCAAGATTGGGGGGCTAACGCCGAAAAACTGTTTTTT
j_gene: TRBJ1-4
v_gene: TRBV4-1
len: 16
abundance: few
d_gene: .

CDR3aa: CASSAVRGITTDNQPQHF
CDR3nt: TGTGCCAGCAGCGCGGTTCGCGGGATAACGACTGATAATCAGCCCCAGCATTTT
j_gene: TRBJ1-5
v_gene: TRBV21-1
len: 18
abundance: .
d_gene: .

CDR3aa: CASSIHPVLSQETQYF
CDR3nt: TGTGCCAGCAGCATTCATCCGGTTCTGAGCCAAGAGACCCAGTACTTC
j_gene: TRBJ2-5
v_gene: TRBV5-5
len: 16
abundance: .
d_gene: .

CDR3aa: CAWGEVRTF
CDR3nt: TGTGCCTGGGGGGAGGTCCGGACCTTC
j_gene: TRBJ1-2
v_gene: TRBV30
len: 9
abundance: .
d_gene: .

CDR3aa: CASRRTDFNYGYTF
CDR3nt: TGTGCCAGTAGGAGGACAGACTTTAACTATGGCTACACCTTC
j_gene: TRBJ1-2
v_gene: TRBV19
len: 14
abundance: .
d_gene: .

CDR3aa: CASSSGTAVF
CDR3nt: TGTGCCAGCAGCTCCGGGACAGCAGTCTTT
j_gene: TRBJ1-1
v_gene: TRBV11-2
len: 10
abundance: .
d_gene: TRBD1

CDR3aa: CASSLGEWRVSGNTIYF
CDR3nt: TGCGCCAGCAGCTTGGGGGAGTGGAGGGTCTCTGGAAACACCATATATTTT
j_gene: TRBJ1-3
v_gene: TRBV5-1
len: 17
abundance: .
d_gene: .

CDR3aa: CASSLGLAGVAEQYF
CDR3nt: TGCGCCAGCAGCTTGGGACTAGCGGGAGTCGCAGAGCAGTACTTC
j_gene: TRBJ2-7
v_gene: TRBV5-1
len: 15
abundance: .
d_gene: TRBD2

CDR3aa: CATEIREKLFF
CDR3nt: TGTGCCACCGAGATAAGGGAAAAACTGTTTTTT
j_gene: TRBJ1-4
v_gene: TRBV28
len: 11
abundance: .
d_gene: .

CDR3aa: CASSLDDRGTDTQYF
CDR3nt: TGTGCCAGCAGCTTGGATGACAGGGGGACAGATACGCAGTATTTT
j_gene: TRBJ2-3
v_gene: TRBV11-2
len: 15
abundance: .
d_gene: TRBD1

CDR3aa: CASSPRGIIYNEQFF
CDR3nt: TGTGCCAGCTCACCAAGGGGAATAATTTACAATGAGCAGTTCTTC
j_gene: TRBJ2-1
v_gene: TRBV18
len: 15
abundance: .
d_gene: .

CDR3aa: CASSSTGGGSPLHF
CDR3nt: TGTGCCAGCAGCAGCACCGGGGGGGGTTCACCCCTCCACTTT
j_gene: TRBJ1-6
v_gene: TRBV14
len: 14
abundance: .
d_gene: .

CDR3aa: CASSQWEGTYNEQFF
CDR3nt: TGTGCCAGCAGCCAGTGGGAGGGGACCTACAATGAGCAGTTCTTC
j_gene: TRBJ2-1
v_gene: TRBV21-1
len: 15
abundance: .
d_gene: .

CDR3aa: CAISESGGNSPLHF
CDR3nt: TGTGCCATCAGTGAGTCGGGGGGTAATTCACCCCTCCACTTT
j_gene: TRBJ1-6
v_gene: TRBV10-3
len: 14
abundance: .
d_gene: .

CDR3aa: CASSVGNRGAAFF
CDR3nt: TGTGCCAGCAGCGTAGGAAACAGGGGAGCAGCTTTCTTT
j_gene: TRBJ1-1
v_gene: TRBV9
len: 13
abundance: .
d_gene: TRBD1

CDR3aa: CASRGGFSNQPQHF
CDR3nt: TGTGCCAGCAGGGGGGGGTTTAGCAATCAGCCCCAGCATTTT
j_gene: TRBJ1-5
v_gene: TRBV6-5
len: 14
abundance: .
d_gene: .

CDR3aa: CASSLGRINQPQHF
CDR3nt: TGTGCCAGCAGCTTGGGACGGATCAATCAGCCCCAGCATTTT
j_gene: TRBJ1-5
v_gene: TRBV7-2
len: 14
abundance: once
d_gene: .

CDR3aa: CASSLSGGPQYF
CDR3nt: TGTGCCAGCAGCTTATCCGGAGGCCCTCAGTACTTC
j_gene: TRBJ2-7
v_gene: TRBV11-3
len: 12
abundance: .
d_gene: .

CDR3aa: CASSDTTGQRIYYNSPLHF
CDR3nt: TGTGCCAGCAGTGATACCACGGGACAGCGCATTTACTATAATTCACCCCTCCACTTT
j_gene: TRBJ1-6
v_gene: TRBV28
len: 19
abundance: .
d_gene: TRBD1

CDR3aa: CASSPHEMNTEAFF
CDR3nt: TGTGCCAGCAGCCCCCACGAGATGAACACTGAAGCTTTCTTT
j_gene: TRBJ1-1
v_gene: TRBV7-8
len: 14
abundance: .
d_gene: .

CDR3aa: CASSPRTAITGELFF
CDR3nt: TGCGCCAGCAGCCCCCGGACAGCAATCACCGGGGAGCTGTTTTTT
j_gene: TRBJ2-2
v_gene: TRBV4-1
len: 15
abundance: .
d_gene: .

CDR3aa: CASSNLRDGIYEQYF
CDR3nt: TGTGCCAGCAGTAACCTCCGGGACGGAATCTACGAGCAGTACTTC
j_gene: TRBJ2-7
v_gene: TRBV11-2
len: 15
abundance: .
d_gene: .

CDR3aa: CAISDGSGSYEQYF
CDR3nt: TGTGCCATCAGTGACGGTAGCGGGAGTTACGAGCAGTACTTC
j_gene: TRBJ2-7
v_gene: TRBV10-3
len: 14
abundance: .
d_gene: TRBD2